These 17 T cell receptor beta chains came from one sample sequenced in a study of blood T cell repertoires in COVID-19. Only in-frame clones appear in the TCRdb table, and some are missing; sequencing was by immunoSEQ multiplex PCR. The table has about 200,000 clones, roughly 81% seen once; the top ten hold around 5.2%. The source material was peripheral blood. These receptors were taken from an elderly woman with acute or convalescent COVID-19.

V is TRBV19 and J is TRBJ2-1; weak D call: TRBD2 (6 bases). This CDR3 contains 15 residues. Germline V CDR1 and CDR2: LNHDA, SQIVND (reference sequence). Trimming removed 3 bases at V and 7 bases at J, with 16 bases between. The CDR3 nucleotides are TGTGCCAGTAGTATTATAGCGGCCCGGGGAAATGAGCAGTTCTTC. Translating gives CASSIIAARGNEQFF.

This clone was picked up a small number of times. The J gene is TRBJ2-5, the V gene TRBV27, with D tentatively TRBD2 (6 bases). CDR3 length equals 15 residues. The V gene lost 5 bases and the J gene lost 5 bases, with 18 bases spanning the gap. Per the germline V gene, CDR1 is MNHEY and CDR2 is SMNVEV (reference sequence). CDR3: CASSPGLAILETQYF. DNA of the CDR3: TGTGCCAGCAGTCCGGGACTTGCGATATTGGAGACCCAGTACTTC.

The V call is TRBV9, the J call TRBJ2-1; D call uncertain. Germline V gene sequence: CDR1 SGDLS, CDR2 YYNGEE. This CDR3 region has 14 residues. Trimming cost V 0 bases and J 7 bases, with 11 bases left between them. CDR3 region: CASSVAPLENEQFF. CDR3 bases: TGTGCCAGCAGCGTAGCCCCGCTCGAGAATGAGCAGTTCTTC.

The rearrangement uses TRBV6-6 and TRBJ1-2; the D is unclear. Trimming pared 6 bases from V and 5 bases from J, leaving 7 bases between. Per the germline V gene, CDR1 is MNHNY and CDR2 is SVGAGI (reference sequence). There are 11 residues in the CDR3. The CDR3 DNA reads as TGTGCCAGCAGCCAACGGTATGGCTACACCTTC. This encodes CASSQRYGYTF.

J is TRBJ2-3 and V is TRBV18; D is unresolved. CDR1 is KGHSH and CDR2 is LQKENI in the germline V gene. Deletions cut 6 bases from V and 6 bases from J, with 7 bases between. The length of the CDR3 is 11 residues. DNA for the CDR3: TGTGCCAGCTCCACATCGGATACGCAGTATTTT. It is translated as CASSTSDTQYF.

The chain uses TRBV18 and TRBJ2-2; D call uncertain. The length of the CDR3 is 15 residues. Germline CDR1 reads KGHSH; CDR2 reads LQKENI. V lost 1 base, J lost 4 bases, and 10 bases lay in between. The CDR3 sequence is CASSPQTQSTGELFF. The CDR3 DNA sequence: TGTGCCAGCTCACCACAGACACAGAGCACCGGGGAGCTGTTTTTT.

In its sample, this clone was seen once. V is TRBV10-3 and J is TRBJ1-4, with a weak D call TRBD1 (5 bases). The CDR3 is made up of 14 amino acids. Germline-derived CDR1 and CDR2 are ENHRY and SYGVKD. V shed 10 bases and J shed 1 base, with 13 bases lying between them. CDR3 protein: CASGRAGTNEKLFF. CDR3 nucleotides: TGTGCCAGCGGCAGGGCAGGAACTAATGAAAAACTGTTTTTT.

The chain joins TRBV2 to TRBJ1-6; D is unclear. CDR3 size: 12 residues. V gave up 6 bases and J gave up 10 bases, with 10 bases separating them. Germline CDR1 reads SNHLY; CDR2 reads FYNNEI. CDR3: CASSPPRSPLHF. The CDR3 nucleotides read TGTGCCAGCAGCCCACCCCGGTCACCCCTCCACTTT.

This chain links TRBV7-2 with TRBJ1-5; D remains ambiguous. The CDR3 is 13 amino acids. Germline assignment: CDR1 SGHTA and CDR2 FQGNSA. Trimming stripped 1 base from V and 6 bases from J, with 7 bases between. The CDR3 reads CASSLGYSQPQHF. CDR3 bases: TGTGCCAGCAGCTTAGGTTACAGTCAGCCCCAGCATTTT.

The rearrangement uses TRBV3-1 (or the pseudogene TRBV3-2) and TRBJ1-2; tentatively, D is TRBD1 (5 bases). V was cut by 5 bases and J by 4 bases, with 11 bases left in between. CDR3 size: 13 residues. Germline V lookup: CDR1 LGHDT, CDR2 YNNKEL (reference sequence). This CDR3 is CASSTPGGYGYTF. CDR3 in DNA: TGTGCCAGCAGCACCCCGGGGGGCTATGGCTACACCTTC.

The rearrangement uses TRBV25-1 and TRBJ2-1, with D unclear. Trimming left V 3 bases short and J 4 bases short, with 19 bases between. The CDR3 spans 17 residues. In germline, CDR1 is MGHDK, CDR2 SYGVNS. CDR3 coding DNA: TGTGCCAGCAGTGACCCCAGGCAGCCTATGTCTTACAATGAGCAGTTCTTC. Amino acid sequence: CASSDPRQPMSYNEQFF.

The V and J genes are TRBV7-3 and TRBJ2-3; tentatively, D is TRBD2 (6 bases). The germline V and J ends were trimmed by 5 bases and 1 base, with 13 bases remaining between them. CDR1 SGHTA and CDR2 FQGTGA come from the germline V gene. There are 15 residues in the CDR3. CDR3 in amino acids: CASSLPGTGTDTQYF. CDR3 sequence (DNA): TGTGCCAGCAGCCTCCCCGGGACTGGCACAGATACGCAGTATTTT. The full variable domain, its missing parts supplied by reference TRBV7-3 and TRBJ2-3, is GAGVSQTPSNKVTEKGKYVELRCDPISGHTALYWYRQSLGQGPEFLIYFQGTGAADDSGLPNDRFFAVRPEGSVSTLKIQRTERGDSAVYLCASSLPGTGTDTQYFGPGTRLTVL.

The chain links TRBV7-2 to TRBJ1-1; maybe TRBD1 (5 bases). This CDR3 spans 13 amino acids. Per germline, CDR1 SGHTA and CDR2 FQGNSA. The V end was cut by 2 bases, the J end by 1 base, with 5 bases between. CDR3 loop: CASSLTGNTEAFF. The CDR3 nucleotides are TGTGCCAGCAGCTTAACAGGGAACACTGAAGCTTTCTTT.

CDR3 residues: CATSRVYSGTGSLNTEAFF. The CDR3 coding sequence is TGTGCCACCAGCAGGGTCTACTCCGGGACAGGGAGTCTGAACACTGAAGCTTTCTTT. The chain combines TRBV15 with TRBJ1-1, with 9 positions matching TRBD1. CDR3 length equals 19 residues. The germline V gene has CDR1 LNHNV and CDR2 YYDKDF (reference sequence). After removal of 3 bases from V and 0 bases from J, the junction contained 14 bases not matched to a gene.

V gene TRBV5-1 combines with J gene TRBJ2-3; 11 positions agree with TRBD2. Germline values: CDR1 SGHRS, CDR2 YFSETQ. This CDR3 is 14 amino acids long. J gave up 9 bases and V 4 bases, and 7 bases lay outside the gene matches. The CDR3 reads CASSGPTSGETQYF. CDR3 in DNA: TGCGCCAGCAGCGGCCCGACTAGCGGGGAAACGCAGTATTTT.

The V gene is TRBV19, the J gene TRBJ2-7; 8 bases fit TRBD1. The CDR3 has 19 amino acids. Trimming took 3 bases from V and 2 from J; bases not matched to a gene: 18. Germline V lookup: CDR1 LNHDA, CDR2 SQIVND (reference sequence). CDR3 in amino acids: CASSILRTGKVLIAYEQYF. As DNA, the CDR3 is TGTGCCAGTAGTATCCTAAGGACAGGGAAGGTACTTATCGCCTACGAGCAGTACTTC.

This chain joins TRBV9 and TRBJ1-5, with D possibly matching TRBD1 (5 bases). Trimming cost V 4 bases and J 7 bases, with 21 bases left between them. The CDR3 is 16 amino acids. Germline lookup yields CDR1 SGDLS and CDR2 YYNGEE. This CDR3 is CASSTGVESGAQPQHF. The DNA of the CDR3 is TGTGCCAGCAGCACAGGAGTGGAGTCTGGGGCACAGCCCCAGCATTTT. The full variable domain, with the rest looked up from reference TRBV9 and TRBJ1-5, is DSGVTQTPKHLITATGQRVTLRCSPRSGDLSVYWYQQSLDQGLQFLIQYYNGEERAKGNILERFSAQQFPDLHSELNLSSLELGDSALYFCASSTGVESGAQPQHFGDGTRLSIL.